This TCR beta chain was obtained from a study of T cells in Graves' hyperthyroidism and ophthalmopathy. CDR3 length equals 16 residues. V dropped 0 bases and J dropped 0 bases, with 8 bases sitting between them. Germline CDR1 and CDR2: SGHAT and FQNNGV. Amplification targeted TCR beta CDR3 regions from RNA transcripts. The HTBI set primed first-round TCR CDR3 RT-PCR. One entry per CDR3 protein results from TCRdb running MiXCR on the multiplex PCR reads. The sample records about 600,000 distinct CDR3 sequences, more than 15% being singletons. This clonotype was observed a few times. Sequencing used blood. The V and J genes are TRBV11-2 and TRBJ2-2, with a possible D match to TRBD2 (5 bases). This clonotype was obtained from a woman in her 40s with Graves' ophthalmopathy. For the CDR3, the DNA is TGTGCCAGCAGCTTAGAGTCGGGAACGAACACCGGGGAGCTGTTTTTT. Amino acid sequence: CASSLESGTNTGELFF.